This T cell receptor (beta chain) was observed in a study of shared clonotypes between healthy human individuals. This CDR3 is built from 12 residues. Between the trimmed V and J ends, which lost 3 bases and 6 bases, there was a span of 7 bases. From germline, CDR1 is KGHSH and CDR2 LQKENI. Measured with immunoSEQ multiplex PCR; TCRdb has only the in-frame clones, and not every one. The sample consists of approximately 2,000,000 clones, roughly 90% of them appearing once. A remark on this clone: Within the sample, other DNA sequences also encode this same CDR3.

The receptor was derived from a man aged 18 to 29 in good health. Some clones in this sample may be carry-over from other donors' samples. This rearrangement joins TRBV18 to TRBJ2-3; D remains unclear. Specimen: naive CD4+ T cells from PBMCs. Documented subset: CD45RA+ positively selected. Here the CDR3 reads CASSPREDTQYF. The CDR3 coding sequence is TGTGCCAGCTCACCTAGAGAGGATACGCAGTATTTT.